The entry that follows covers one T cell receptor (beta chain) sequence. The antigen remains unidentified. Separation from the roughly 670-subject first cohort characterized the approximately 130-subject validation cohort, to which the donors belonged. Using immunoSEQ multiplex PCR, the repertoire was profiled, and TCRdb retains in-frame clones only, with some absent. The sample records 250,000 or so clones, about 90% being singletons. These data originate in a study of cytomegalovirus exposure and HLA in healthy donors. Findings and caveats of the study: 150 or so TCR beta chains were listed as cytomegalovirus-associated. Most TCR sequences were rare, but some public TCRs occurred in many donors. Subsequent analysis of the 120 or so validation repertoires found a tendency for first-cohort TCR clusters to co-occur.

V lost 3 bases and J lost 5; bases outside the gene matches: 5. The CDR3 spans 14 residues. The sample taken for sequencing was PBMCs. The chain couples TRBV23-1 to TRBJ1-2; 8 bases map to TRBD1. TRBV23-1 falls under the ORF class, with uncertain function. This TCR came from a woman aged 18-35 years in good health and CMV-seronegative. The CDR3 DNA sequence: TGCGCCAGCAGTCACTCGGACAGGGCGTATGGCTACACCTTC. Translation gives CASSHSDRAYGYTF.